Shown below are 10 T cell receptor beta chains from a single sample sequenced in a study of T-cell memory formation after mild COVID-19. Each CDR3 protein is one row after TCRdb ran MiXCR on the 5' RACE reads. Of 85,000 to 130,000 distinct CDR3 sequences detected, around an eighth appear once; the ten largest clones hold around 27%. Sequenced sample: PBMCs or a T cell subset sorted from them (not recorded which). All receptors derive from an adult woman who had mild COVID-19 (a few samples of this study predate the infection). Cell type and time point are not known.

The rearrangement joins TRBV11-3 to TRBJ2-5; possible D gene TRBD1, 7 bases. Germline V gene lookup returns CDR1 SGHNT and CDR2 YENEEA. The CDR3 covers 15 residues. Trimming removed 3 bases at V and 2 bases at J, with 13 bases between. The CDR3 nucleotides read TGTGCCAGCAGCTTCCGCCAGGGGGGACAAGAGACCCAGTACTTC. This codes for CASSFRQGGQETQYF.

This clonotype was counted between two and nine times. V is TRBV27 and J is TRBJ2-7, with D perhaps matching TRBD2 (6 bases). Trimming pared 2 bases from V and 5 bases from J, leaving 10 bases between. The CDR3 extends over 13 amino acids. Germline-derived CDR1 and CDR2 are MNHEY and SMNVEV (reference sequence). The chain's CDR3 is CASSLGGVNEQYF. Written as DNA, the CDR3 is TGTGCCAGCAGTTTAGGAGGGGTAAACGAGCAGTACTTC.

This clonotype was observed a few times. The rearrangement uses TRBV12-3 or TRBV12-4 and TRBJ2-2, with D uncertain. The germline V and J ends were trimmed by 2 bases and 9 bases, with 4 bases remaining between them. The CDR3 spans 11 residues. CDR3: CASSLSWELFF. CDR3 sequence (DNA): TGTGCCAGCAGTTTAAGTTGGGAGCTGTTTTTT.

This rearrangement joins TRBV9 to TRBJ2-1, with 11 bases lining up with TRBD1. V shed 3 bases and J 8 bases; nucleotides not matched to a gene: 10. In germline, CDR1 is SGDLS, CDR2 YYNGEE. This CDR3 contains 16 residues. This chain's CDR3 is CASSAPGQGARDEQFF. Here the CDR3 DNA reads TGTGCCAGCAGCGCCCCAGGACAGGGGGCTAGAGATGAGCAGTTCTTC.

This clonotype was counted ten times or more. This chain connects TRBV27 to TRBJ2-3; D not certain. This CDR3 spans 14 amino acids. Germline CDR1 MNHEY, CDR2 SMNVEV (reference sequence). V lost 7 bases and J lost 0, with 11 bases in between. The CDR3 here is CASTPVGSTDTQYF. As DNA, the CDR3 is TGTGCCAGCACCCCAGTAGGGAGCACAGATACGCAGTATTTT.

The gene calls are TRBV27 and TRBJ2-3; no definite D call. The CDR3 runs 13 residues. Germline loops: CDR1 MNHEY, CDR2 SMNVEV (reference sequence). Trimming removed 2 bases at V and 3 bases at J, with 6 bases between. The CDR3, as DNA: TGTGCCAGCAGTTTAGTAGAGACAGATACGCAGTATTTT. Amino acids: CASSLVETDTQYF.

Of note for this clonotype: An end of the junction differs from the germline gene, which may be a read error. The chain recombines TRBV12-3 or TRBV12-4 with TRBJ1-2, with no clear D. The CDR3 is made up of 14 amino acids. The CDR3 DNA sequence: TGTGCCAGCAGCTTAGGAGGTTATAACTATGGCTACACCTTC. Residues: CASSLGGYNYGYTF.

This chain joins TRBV12-3 or TRBV12-4 and TRBJ2-2; D not certain. Trimming took 4 bases from V and 6 from J, leaving 3 bases between them. This CDR3 is built from 11 residues. In DNA form, the CDR3 reads TGTGCCAGCAGTTCCCCCGGGGAGCTGTTTTTT. Protein: CASSSPGELFF.

The chain carries TRBV6-5 and TRBJ2-7; 8 bases agree with TRBD1. V gave up 2 bases and J gave up 5 bases; unmatched junction bases: 5. CDR3 length equals 14 residues. Germline V gives CDR1 MNHEY, CDR2 SVGAGI. The CDR3 reads CASSYRQGNHEQYF. In DNA, the CDR3 is TGTGCCAGCAGTTACCGACAGGGGAACCACGAGCAGTACTTC.

This clonotype was observed many times. J is TRBJ2-5 and V is TRBV6-5; D remains ambiguous. V lost 0 bases and J 2 bases, leaving 4 bases between the germline ends. Per the germline V gene, CDR1 is MNHEY and CDR2 is SVGAGI. The CDR3 has 13 residues. CDR3 amino acids: CASSYSQQETQYF. As DNA, the CDR3 is TGTGCCAGCAGTTACTCGCAGCAAGAGACCCAGTACTTC.